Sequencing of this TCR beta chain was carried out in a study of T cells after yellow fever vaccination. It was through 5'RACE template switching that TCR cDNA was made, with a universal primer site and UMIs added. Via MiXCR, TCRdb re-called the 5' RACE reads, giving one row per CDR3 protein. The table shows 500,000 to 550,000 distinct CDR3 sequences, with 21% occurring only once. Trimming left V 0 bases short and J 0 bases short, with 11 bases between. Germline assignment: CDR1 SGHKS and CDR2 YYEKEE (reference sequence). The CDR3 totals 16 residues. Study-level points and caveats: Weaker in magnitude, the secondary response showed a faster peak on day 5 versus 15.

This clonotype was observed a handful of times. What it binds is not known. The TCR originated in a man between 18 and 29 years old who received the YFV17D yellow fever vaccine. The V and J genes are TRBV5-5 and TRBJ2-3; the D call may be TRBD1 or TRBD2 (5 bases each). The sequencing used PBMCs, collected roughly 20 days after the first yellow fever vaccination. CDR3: CASSLAGTRSTDTQYF. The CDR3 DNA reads TGTGCCAGCAGCTTGGCCGGGACCCGGAGCACAGATACGCAGTATTTT. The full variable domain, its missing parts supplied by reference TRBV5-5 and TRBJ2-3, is DAGVTQSPTHLIKTRGQQVTLRCSPISGHKSVSWYQQVLGQGPQFIFQYYEKEERGRGNFPDRFSARQFPNYSSELNVNALLLGDSALYLCASSLAGTRSTDTQYFGPGTRLTVL.